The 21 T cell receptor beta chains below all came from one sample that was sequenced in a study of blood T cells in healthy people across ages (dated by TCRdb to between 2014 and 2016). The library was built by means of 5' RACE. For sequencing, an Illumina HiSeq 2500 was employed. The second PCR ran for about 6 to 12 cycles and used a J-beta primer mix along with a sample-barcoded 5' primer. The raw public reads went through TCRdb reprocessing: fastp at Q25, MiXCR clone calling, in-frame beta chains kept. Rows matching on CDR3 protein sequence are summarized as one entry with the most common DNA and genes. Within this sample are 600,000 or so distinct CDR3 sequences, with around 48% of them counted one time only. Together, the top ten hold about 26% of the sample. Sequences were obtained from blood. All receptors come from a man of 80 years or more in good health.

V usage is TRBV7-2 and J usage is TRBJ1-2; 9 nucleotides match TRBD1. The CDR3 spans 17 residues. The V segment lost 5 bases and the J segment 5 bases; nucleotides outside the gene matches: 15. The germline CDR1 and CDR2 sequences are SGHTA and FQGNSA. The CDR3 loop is CASSTSLSSGQGYGYTF. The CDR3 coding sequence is TGTGCCAGCAGCACTAGCTTATCCTCGGGACAGGGATATGGCTACACCTTC.

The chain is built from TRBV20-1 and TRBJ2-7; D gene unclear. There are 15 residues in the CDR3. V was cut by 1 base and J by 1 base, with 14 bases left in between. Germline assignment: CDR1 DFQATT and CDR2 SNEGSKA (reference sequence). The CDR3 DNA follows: TGCAGTGCTAGAGTTTGGGCAGGTTTATCCTACGAGCAGTACTTC. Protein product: CSARVWAGLSYEQYF.

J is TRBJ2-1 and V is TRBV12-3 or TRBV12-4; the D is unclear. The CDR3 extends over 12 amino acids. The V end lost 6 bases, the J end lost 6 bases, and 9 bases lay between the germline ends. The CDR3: CASSFRINEQFF. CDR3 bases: TGTGCCAGCAGCTTCCGGATCAATGAGCAGTTCTTC.

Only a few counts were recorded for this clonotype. The chain's CDR3 is CASSLASGEDEQYF. The DNA of the CDR3 is TGTGCCAGCAGCTTAGCTAGCGGGGAAGACGAGCAGTACTTC. The J gene is TRBJ2-7, the V gene TRBV11-2; 9 positions agree with TRBD2. Germline loops: CDR1 SGHAT, CDR2 FQNNGV. V shed 1 base and J 5 bases; nucleotides not matched to a gene: 3. The CDR3 covers 14 residues.

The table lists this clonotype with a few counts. CDR3 DNA sequence: TGTGCCATCAGTGAGGGGACGGCCTCAGATACGCAGTATTTT. Translated, it gives CAISEGTASDTQYF. V gene TRBV10-3 combines with J gene TRBJ2-3; either TRBD1 or TRBD2 may fit D (5 bases each). The CDR3 covers 14 residues. Between the trimmed V and J ends, which lost 2 bases and 4 bases, there was a span of 10 bases. Germline CDR1 ENHRY, CDR2 SYGVKD.

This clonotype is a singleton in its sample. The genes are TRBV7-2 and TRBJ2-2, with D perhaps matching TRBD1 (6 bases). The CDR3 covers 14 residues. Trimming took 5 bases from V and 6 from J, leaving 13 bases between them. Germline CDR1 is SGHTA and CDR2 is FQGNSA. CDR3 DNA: TGTGCCAGCAGCGAACAGGGTATGGCCGGGGAGCTGTTTTTT. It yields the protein CASSEQGMAGELFF.

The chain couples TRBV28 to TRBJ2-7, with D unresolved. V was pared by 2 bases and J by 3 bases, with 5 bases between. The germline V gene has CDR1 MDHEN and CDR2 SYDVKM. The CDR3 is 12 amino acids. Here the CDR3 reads CASSLRSYEQYF. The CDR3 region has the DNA TGTGCCAGCAGTTTAAGAAGCTACGAGCAGTACTTC.

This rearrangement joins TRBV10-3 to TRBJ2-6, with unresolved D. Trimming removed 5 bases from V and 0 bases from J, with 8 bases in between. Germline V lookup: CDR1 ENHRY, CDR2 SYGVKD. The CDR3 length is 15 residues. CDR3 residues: CAISRRTSGANVLTF. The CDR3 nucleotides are TGTGCCATCAGTCGGCGGACCTCTGGGGCCAACGTCCTGACTTTC.

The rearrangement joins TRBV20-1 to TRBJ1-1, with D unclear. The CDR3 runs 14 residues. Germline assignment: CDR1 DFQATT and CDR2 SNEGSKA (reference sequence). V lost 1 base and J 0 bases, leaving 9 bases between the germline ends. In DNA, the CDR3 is TGCAGTGCTAGAGTCCAACCTCTGAACACTGAAGCTTTCTTT. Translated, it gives CSARVQPLNTEAFF.

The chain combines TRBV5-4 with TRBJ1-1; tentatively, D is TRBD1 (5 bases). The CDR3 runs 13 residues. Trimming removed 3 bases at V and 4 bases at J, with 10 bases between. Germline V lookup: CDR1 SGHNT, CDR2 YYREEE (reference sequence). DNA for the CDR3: TGTGCCAGCAGCTGGCGGGGGGGCACTGAAGCTTTCTTT. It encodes CASSWRGGTEAFF.

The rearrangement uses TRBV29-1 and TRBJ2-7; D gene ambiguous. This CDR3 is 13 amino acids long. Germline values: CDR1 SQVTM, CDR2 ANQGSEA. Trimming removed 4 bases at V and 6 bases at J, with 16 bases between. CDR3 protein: CSVVVVGVGEQYF. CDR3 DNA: TGCAGCGTTGTTGTGGTTGGGGTTGGCGAGCAGTACTTC.

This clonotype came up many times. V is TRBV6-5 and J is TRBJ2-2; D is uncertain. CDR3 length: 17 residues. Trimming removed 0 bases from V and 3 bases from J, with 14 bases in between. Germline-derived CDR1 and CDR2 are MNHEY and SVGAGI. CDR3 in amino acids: CASSYSRFRSDTGELFF. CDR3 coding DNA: TGTGCCAGCAGTTACTCCCGGTTCAGGAGCGACACCGGGGAGCTGTTTTTT.

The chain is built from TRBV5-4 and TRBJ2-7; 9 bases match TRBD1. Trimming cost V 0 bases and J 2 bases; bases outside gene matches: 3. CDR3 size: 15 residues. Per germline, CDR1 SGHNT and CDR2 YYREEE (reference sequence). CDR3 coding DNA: TGTGCCAGCAGCTTGGAACGACAGGGGGCCTACGAGCAGTACTTC. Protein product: CASSLERQGAYEQYF.

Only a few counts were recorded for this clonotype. CDR3 sequence reads: CATSDPTGGQRTYNEQFF. Written as DNA, the CDR3 is TGTGCCACCAGTGATCCCACCGGGGGCCAGCGGACCTACAATGAGCAGTTCTTC. V and J are TRBV24-1 and TRBJ2-1; the D gene could be TRBD1 or TRBD2 (6 bases each). V shed 3 bases and J shed 2 bases, with 19 bases lying between them. Germline-derived CDR1 and CDR2 are KGHDR and SFDVKD. This CDR3 is built from 18 residues.

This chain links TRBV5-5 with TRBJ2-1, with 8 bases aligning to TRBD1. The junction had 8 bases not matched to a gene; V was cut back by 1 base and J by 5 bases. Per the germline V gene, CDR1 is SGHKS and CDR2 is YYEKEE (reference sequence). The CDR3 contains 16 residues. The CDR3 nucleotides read TGTGCCAGCAGCTTGAGGCCGGGACAGGCAGACAATGAGCAGTTCTTC. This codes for CASSLRPGQADNEQFF.

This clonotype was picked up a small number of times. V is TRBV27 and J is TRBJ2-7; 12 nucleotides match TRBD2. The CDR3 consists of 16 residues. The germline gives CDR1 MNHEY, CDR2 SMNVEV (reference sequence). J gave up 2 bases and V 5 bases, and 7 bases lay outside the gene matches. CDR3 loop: CASSRPWTSGTYEQYF. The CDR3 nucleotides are TGTGCCAGCAGTCGCCCCTGGACTAGCGGGACCTACGAGCAGTACTTC.

In DNA, the CDR3 is TGCAGTGCTAGAGATTCATCCAGGGTTGGCAATCAGCCCCAGCATTTT. This translates into CSARDSSRVGNQPQHF. V gene TRBV20-1 combines with J gene TRBJ1-5; weak D call: TRBD1 (5 bases). Germline-derived CDR1 and CDR2 are DFQATT and SNEGSKA (reference sequence). This CDR3 region has 16 residues. V was cut by 0 bases and J by 2 bases, with 14 bases left in between.

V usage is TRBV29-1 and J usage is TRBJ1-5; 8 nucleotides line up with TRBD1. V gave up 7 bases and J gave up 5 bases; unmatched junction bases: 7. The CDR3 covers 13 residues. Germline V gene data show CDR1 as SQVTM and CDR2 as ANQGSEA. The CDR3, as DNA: TGCAGCGCTCAGGACAGGGTGGATCAGCCCCAGCATTTT. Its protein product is CSAQDRVDQPQHF.

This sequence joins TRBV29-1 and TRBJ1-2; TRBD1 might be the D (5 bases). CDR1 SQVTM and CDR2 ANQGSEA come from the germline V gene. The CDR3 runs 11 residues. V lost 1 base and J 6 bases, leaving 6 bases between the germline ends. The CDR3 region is CSVEAGDGYTF. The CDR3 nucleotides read TGCAGCGTTGAAGCGGGGGATGGCTACACCTTC.

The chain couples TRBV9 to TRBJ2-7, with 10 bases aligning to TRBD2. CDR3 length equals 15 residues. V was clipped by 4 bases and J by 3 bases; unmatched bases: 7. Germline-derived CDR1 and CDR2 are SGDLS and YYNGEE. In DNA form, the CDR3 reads TGTGCCAGCAGCCCGCCGGGACTAGCGAACTACGAGCAGTACTTC. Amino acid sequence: CASSPPGLANYEQYF. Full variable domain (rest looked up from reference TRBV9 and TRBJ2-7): DSGVTQTPKHLITATGQRVTLRCSPRSGDLSVYWYQQSLDQGLQFLIQYYNGEERAKGNILERFSAQQFPDLHSELNLSSLELGDSALYFCASSPPGLANYEQYFGPGTRLTVT.

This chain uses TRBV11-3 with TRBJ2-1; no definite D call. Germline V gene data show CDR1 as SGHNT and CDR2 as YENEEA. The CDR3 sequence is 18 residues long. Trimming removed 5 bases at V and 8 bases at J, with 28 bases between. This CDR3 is CASSGHTDPTSPFDEQFF. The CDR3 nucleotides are TGTGCCAGCAGCGGTCATACAGACCCGACATCCCCATTCGATGAGCAGTTCTTC.